This TCR beta chain was identified during a study of blood T cell repertoires in COVID-19. Study details: In each case, the material was cDNA or gDNA derived from T cells, B-cell-depleted T cells, or PBMCs.

Germline CDR1 and CDR2: MDHEN and SYDVKM. The CDR3 spans 17 residues. V was pared by 2 bases and J by 0 bases, with 8 bases of the junction left unmatched. Original handling: Reference gene primer amplification gave estimated nucleated cell counts. Assay: immunoSEQ multiplex PCR; the TCRdb copy retains only in-frame clones and omits some. That table is the source of V, J and clone size, and D and trimming were worked out from the DNA. This sample carries approximately 150,000 clones, roughly 85% of them seen once, and the ten largest clones take around a sixth. What the recovered Cohort 3 donors had was two negative PCRs, clearance, or symptom resolution.

The source of this sequence is a man in his 60s who had recovered from COVID-19. The chain joins TRBV28 to TRBJ2-5, with 8 bases lining up with TRBD2. Sequencing used PBMCs or T cells enriched from blood (not recorded which). The CDR3 spells CASSLVPVGLDQETQYF. The CDR3 DNA is TGTGCCAGCAGTTTAGTACCCGTGGGACTAGACCAAGAGACCCAGTACTTC.